The rows below give T cell receptor beta chains drawn from one sample of a study of Ad26.COV2.S vaccination and SARS-CoV-2 variants. Profiling relied on immunoSEQ multiplex PCR, and the TCRdb table lists in-frame clones only, not all of them. The sample lists roughly 380,000 clones, roughly 85% seen once, with 3.3% in the top ten. This specimen consisted of peripheral blood, obtained in a trial of Ad26.COV2.S vaccine versus placebo. The receptors were gathered from a person aged 18-60 years who received the Ad26.COV2.S COVID-19 vaccine or a placebo. Both conserved end residues are part of each CDR3. The D gene is left open where the match is weak. Only some rows state a clone size, as once, few, many or a class for expanded clones.

.	TRBV21-1	TRBJ2-1	once	CASSNRVLEYNEQFF	TGTGCCAGCAGCAACAGGGTTCTGGAGTACAATGAGCAGTTCTTC
TRBD1	TRBV4-3	TRBJ2-6	.	CASSPQYGQGGANVLTF	TGCGCCAGCAGCCCTCAGTACGGACAGGGTGGGGCCAACGTCCTGACTTTC
.	TRBV12-3/TRBV12-4	TRBJ2-1	few	CASSSVFTNEQFF	TGTGCCAGCAGTTCGGTCTTTACCAATGAGCAGTTCTTC
TRBD1	TRBV5-1	TRBJ1-6	.	CASSLGQGDSPLHF	TGCGCCAGCAGCTTGGGCCAGGGGGATTCACCCCTCCACTTT
.	TRBV5-1	TRBJ2-1	.	CASSLVSGSNEQFF	TGCGCCAGCAGCTTGGTCTCCGGCAGCAATGAGCAGTTCTTC
TRBD1	TRBV27	TRBJ2-3	.	CASSLLLGTGGSTDTQYF	TGTGCCAGCAGTTTACTGCTCGGGACAGGGGGTAGCACAGATACGCAGTATTTT
.	TRBV12-3/TRBV12-4	TRBJ2-5	.	CASSQNRAETQYF	TGTGCCAGCAGTCAAAACAGGGCGGAGACCCAGTACTTC
.	TRBV6-5	TRBJ1-5	few	CASSSHRGQPQHF	TGTGCCAGCAGTTCCCACCGGGGTCAGCCCCAGCATTTT
.	TRBV6-2/TRBV6-3	TRBJ2-1	many	CASSYRIGGSYNEQFF	TGTGCCAGCAGTTACCGTATTGGGGGGTCCTACAATGAGCAGTTCTTC
.	TRBV27	TRBJ1-5	once	CASGGSNQPQHF	TGTGCCAGCGGGGGGAGCAATCAGCCCCAGCATTTT
.	TRBV6-2/TRBV6-3	TRBJ1-3	.	CASSSRQGNTIYF	TGTGCCAGCAGTTCTCGACAGGGAAACACCATATATTTT
.	TRBV6-5	TRBJ1-2	.	CASTANYYSNYGYTF	TGTGCCAGTACAGCAAACTACTATTCTAACTATGGCTACACCTTC
.	TRBV3-1/TRBV3-2	TRBJ2-7	.	CASTPGGLEQYF	TGTGCCAGCACCCCTGGTGGGCTCGAGCAGTACTTC
TRBD1	TRBV9	TRBJ2-5	.	CASSVTGGEKTQYF	TGTGCCAGCAGCGTTACAGGGGGCGAGAAGACCCAGTACTTC
TRBD2	TRBV5-1	TRBJ2-5	.	CASSTGLALQETQYF	TGCGCCAGCAGCACGGGACTAGCGCTCCAAGAGACCCAGTACTTC
.	TRBV3-1/TRBV3-2	TRBJ2-1	.	CASSQETMYNEQFF	TGTGCCAGCAGCCAAGAAACTATGTACAATGAGCAGTTCTTC
TRBD1	TRBV27	TRBJ2-2	.	CASSKLYRTGREAGELFF	TGTGCCAGCAGTAAACTCTACCGGACAGGGCGAGAGGCCGGGGAGCTGTTTTTT
.	TRBV3-1/TRBV3-2	TRBJ2-2	once	CASSQGFRVRNTGELFF	TGTGCCAGCAGCCAAGGGTTCCGGGTGAGAAACACCGGGGAGCTGTTTTTT
TRBD1	TRBV7-2	TRBJ2-7	once	CASSLGAPAGTGGRYEQYF	TGTGCCAGCAGCTTAGGGGCCCCCGCGGGGACAGGGGGCAGGTACGAGCAGTACTTC
TRBD2	TRBV10-2	TRBJ2-3	.	CASSEYSGRIINTQYF	TGCGCCAGCAGTGAGTACAGCGGGAGAATCATAAATACGCAGTATTTT